In this sample, the clone carrying this T cell receptor (beta chain) turned up once. Isolation of PBMCs gave at least 6.5 million cells per sample. This sample was included in a study of blood T cells in healthy people across ages. Looked up from germline, CDR1 is LGHDT and CDR2 is YNNKEL (reference sequence). There are 14 residues in the CDR3. Trimming stripped 2 bases from V and 6 bases from J, with 11 bases between. The second PCR ran roughly 7 to 11 cycles with a sample-barcoded 5' primer and J-beta primers. TCRdb redid the calling of the 5' RACE reads with MiXCR, one entry per CDR3 protein. The sample records 1,500,000 or so distinct CDR3 sequences, approximately 59% being singletons.

The material sequenced was blood. This sequence originates from a man aged 18 to 35 in good health. The chain links TRBV3-1 to TRBJ1-5; tentative D call: TRBD1 (6 bases). The CDR3 DNA is TGTGCCAGCAGCCAAAACAGGGATGGTCAGCCCCAGCATTTT. Residues: CASSQNRDGQPQHF. Complete variable domain (other parts from reference TRBV3-1 and TRBJ1-5): DTAVSQTPKYLVTQMGNDKSIKCEQNLGHDTMYWYKQDSKKFLKIMFSYNNKELIINETVPNRFSPKSPDKAHLNLHINSLELGDSAVYFCASSQNRDGQPQHFGDGTRLSIL.